The 27 T cell receptor beta chains reported below all come from one sample, sequenced in a study of T-cell reconstitution after alpha-beta-depleted transplantation in children. Unique molecular identifiers featured in how the TCRbeta library was prepared. In TCRdb, the PCR reads were re-called with MiXCR into one record per CDR3 protein. The sample records about 160,000 distinct CDR3 sequences, 8.5% to 14% being singletons. Sequences were derived from PBMCs, sampled before TCRalphabeta/CD19-depleted stem cell transplant. These receptors were collected from a boy aged 2 to 9 with acute myeloid leukemia, due to receive a stem cell transplant.

There are many counts of this clonotype. The chain has TRBV28 and TRBJ2-7; 9 positions agree with TRBD1. The CDR3 consists of 14 residues. The V gene's germline CDR1 is MDHEN and CDR2 SYDVKM. V gave up 8 bases and J gave up 5 bases; unmatched junction bases: 10. As DNA, the CDR3 is TGTGCCAGCGGAAACTCCGGGACAGGGAACGAGCAGTACTTC. Amino acid sequence: CASGNSGTGNEQYF.

The chain couples TRBV3-1 to TRBJ2-7, with D unclear. CDR3 size: 17 residues. The germline V gene has CDR1 LGHDT and CDR2 YNNKEL (reference sequence). Trimming took off 10 bases at V and 5 bases at J, with 30 bases between the two ends. CDR3 sequence reads: CATTQDWGDWAADEQYF. CDR3 nucleotides: TGTGCCACCACCCAAGATTGGGGTGACTGGGCTGCGGACGAGCAGTACTTC.

The gene calls are TRBV5-1 and TRBJ2-6; no clear D gene. V was shortened by 4 bases and J by 4 bases, with 12 bases between the two germline ends. Germline loops: CDR1 SGHRS, CDR2 YFSETQ. CDR3 length: 15 amino acids. Written as DNA, the CDR3 is TGCGCCAGCAGCCTCGGAGAGTCAGGGGCCAACGTCCTGACTTTC. Its translation is CASSLGESGANVLTF.

This clonotype appeared many times. The chain uses TRBV6-5 and TRBJ1-3; D gene uncertain. V was pared by 2 bases and J by 0 bases, with 11 bases between. The CDR3 is 16 amino acids. Germline CDR1 is MNHEY and CDR2 is SVGAGI. CDR3 in amino acids: CASSYTPQASGNTIYF. The CDR3 nucleotides are TGTGCCAGCAGTTACACCCCGCAGGCCTCTGGAAACACCATATATTTT.

This clonotype has a count of ten or more. This chain connects TRBV4-2 to TRBJ2-1, with D unclear. The V and J ends lost 0 bases and 11 bases respectively, with 11 bases between them. This CDR3 spans 13 amino acids. Germline CDR1 LGHNA, CDR2 YNFKEQ. In DNA form, the CDR3 reads TGTGCCAGCAGCCAAGATGAAGAGTTGCAGCAGTTCTTC. Its translation is CASSQDEELQQFF.

This clonotype was counted many times. The chain carries TRBV9 and TRBJ2-2, with D perhaps being TRBD1 or TRBD2 (5 bases each). V was shortened by 7 bases and J by 4 bases, with 20 bases between the two germline ends. The CDR3 is 16 amino acids. Germline assignment: CDR1 SGDLS and CDR2 YYNGEE. The DNA for the CDR3 is TGTGCCAGCTCCCACCAGGTGGGGGTAGGCACCGGGGAGCTGTTTTTT. The encoded protein is CASSHQVGVGTGELFF.

There are many counts of this clonotype. This rearrangement joins TRBV29-1 to TRBJ2-7, with a weak D call TRBD2 (5 bases). The ends were cut back, 7 bases at V and 1 base at J, with 11 bases in the middle. The CDR3 spans 12 residues. Germline V gene sequence: CDR1 SQVTM, CDR2 ANQGSEA. Written as DNA, the CDR3 is TGCAGCGCCCAAACGGGGTCCTACGAGCAGTACTTC. It is translated as CSAQTGSYEQYF.

This clonotype was observed at least ten times. The chain combines TRBV6-5 with TRBJ2-7, with D unresolved. Germline V gives CDR1 MNHEY, CDR2 SVGAGI. The V end was cut by 6 bases, the J end by 3 bases, with 9 bases between. The CDR3 extends over 12 amino acids. The CDR3 protein is CASRQSGYEQYF. The CDR3 DNA is TGTGCCAGCAGACAATCAGGCTACGAGCAGTACTTC.

This clonotype appeared many times. V is TRBV6-1 and J is TRBJ1-5; TRBD1 might be the D (6 bases). The germline gives CDR1 MNHNS, CDR2 SASEGT. CDR3 length: 16 amino acids. The V end was cut by 6 bases, the J end by 0 bases, with 15 bases between. The CDR3 protein is CASRSGGGNSNQPQHF. In DNA, the CDR3 is TGTGCCAGCAGATCCGGGGGCGGGAATAGCAATCAGCCCCAGCATTTT.

The chain couples TRBV10-1 to TRBJ2-2; D is ambiguous. The CDR3 totals 14 residues. Trimming left V 6 bases short and J 0 bases short, with 8 bases between. Germline loops: CDR1 WNHNN, CDR2 SYGVQD (reference sequence). CDR3 sequence (DNA): TGCGCCAGCAGAAGTAGTCCGAACACCGGGGAGCTGTTTTTT. Residues: CASRSSPNTGELFF.

Many counts were recorded for this clonotype. This sequence joins TRBV4-2 and TRBJ2-7; a weak D match, TRBD2 (5 bases). Trimming pared 5 bases from V and 6 bases from J, leaving 11 bases between. CDR1 LGHNA and CDR2 YNFKEQ come from the germline V gene. The CDR3 is made up of 12 amino acids. CDR3 in amino acids: CASSYEGGEQYF. The CDR3 coding sequence is TGTGCCAGCAGCTACGAAGGAGGCGAGCAGTACTTC.

This CDR3 reads CASSPGRGTQYF. CDR3 nucleotide sequence: TGTGCCAGCAGCCCAGGCCGGGGCACGCAGTATTTT. J is TRBJ2-3 and V is TRBV7-2; either TRBD1 or TRBD2 may supply D (5 bases each). From germline, CDR1 is SGHTA and CDR2 FQGNSA. This CDR3 region has 12 residues. Trimming removed 5 bases from V and 9 bases from J, with 12 bases in between.

Ten or more counts support this clonotype. V is TRBV20-1 and J is TRBJ2-1; D gene ambiguous. Per the germline V gene, CDR1 is DFQATT and CDR2 is SNEGSKA (reference sequence). V dropped 5 bases and J dropped 2 bases, with 16 bases sitting between them. There are 15 residues in the CDR3. The CDR3 here is CSAYQIPEAYNEQFF. The CDR3 DNA sequence: TGCAGTGCTTACCAGATTCCAGAGGCCTACAATGAGCAGTTCTTC.

This clonotype occurred many times. DNA of the CDR3: TGTGCCAGCAGTGAAGCGCTTCCAGGGCACACTGAAGCTTTCTTT. Translation: CASSEALPGHTEAFF. The rearrangement joins TRBV2 to TRBJ1-1; tentatively, D is TRBD1 (5 bases). Germline loops: CDR1 SNHLY, CDR2 FYNNEI. The V and J ends lost 0 bases and 3 bases respectively, with 11 bases between them. This CDR3 region has 15 residues.

This clonotype was observed at least ten times. The chain has TRBV3-1 and TRBJ2-2; D tentatively reads TRBD1 or TRBD2 (5 bases each). With 1 base removed from V and 4 bases from J, the gap between germline ends came to 10 bases. The CDR3 totals 15 residues. Looked up from germline, CDR1 is LGHDT and CDR2 is YNNKEL (reference sequence). This CDR3 reads CASSQGQGATGELFF. The CDR3, as DNA: TGTGCCAGCAGCCAAGGGCAGGGAGCCACCGGGGAGCTGTTTTTT.

This clonotype showed up many times. The chain uses TRBV20-1 and TRBJ2-2; no clear D gene. This CDR3 contains 12 residues. From germline, CDR1 is DFQATT and CDR2 SNEGSKA (reference sequence). Deletions cut 7 bases from V and 1 base from J, with 7 bases between. The CDR3 nucleotides are TGCAGTGTTTCCAGGAACACCGGGGAGCTGTTTTTT. It is translated as CSVSRNTGELFF.

A remark on this clonotype: Since a much larger clone is just one base distant, this may be a read error. The rearrangement links TRBV28 to TRBJ2-5; TRBD1 might be the D (6 bases). Germline V lookup: CDR1 MDHEN, CDR2 SYDVKM. The CDR3 has 14 residues. CDR3 amino acids: CASSFRTAEENQYF. The CDR3 nucleotides read TGTGCCAGCAGTTTTCGGACAGCAGAAGAGAACCAGTACTTC.

This clonotype was seen many times. The CDR3 sequence is CASSPEAQNTGELFF. CDR3 DNA: TGTGCCAGCAGCCCCGAGGCTCAAAACACCGGGGAGCTGTTTTTT. This chain uses TRBV7-6 with TRBJ2-2; D is unclear. The CDR3 consists of 15 residues. V lost 5 bases and J lost 2, with 12 bases in between. Looked up from germline, CDR1 is SGHVS and CDR2 is FNYEAQ. Together with reference TRBV7-6 and TRBJ2-2, the CDR3 gives the full variable domain: GAGVSQSPRYKVTKRGQDVALRCDPISGHVSLYWYRQALGQGPEFLTYFNYEAQQDKSGLPNDRFSAERPEGSISTLTIQRTEQRDSAMYRCASSPEAQNTGELFFGEGSRLTVL.

In its sample, this clonotype was seen many times. The chain carries TRBV9 and TRBJ1-1; D call uncertain. Trimming stripped 2 bases from V and 3 bases from J, with 11 bases between. CDR1 is SGDLS, CDR2 YYNGEE, per germline. The CDR3 contains 14 residues. The CDR3 nucleotides are TGTGCCAGCAGCGTTAATCCGACTGACACTGAAGCTTTCTTT. It specifies CASSVNPTDTEAFF.

This clonotype was seen at least ten times. The chain has TRBV27 and TRBJ1-1; D possibly corresponds to TRBD1 (6 bases). This CDR3 region has 11 residues. V was shortened by 5 bases and J by 11 bases, with 12 bases between the two germline ends. Looked up from germline, CDR1 is MNHEY and CDR2 is SMNVEV (reference sequence). CDR3 DNA sequence: TGTGCCAGCAGTGGGGGCGTGGGGGCTTTCTTT. Translation gives CASSGGVGAFF.

This clonotype was picked up many times. The rearrangement joins TRBV20-1 to TRBJ2-3; TRBD1 or TRBD2 may be the D gene (5 bases each). CDR1 DFQATT and CDR2 SNEGSKA come from the germline V gene (reference sequence). The CDR3 consists of 15 residues. With 0 bases removed from V and 1 base from J, the gap between germline ends came to 11 bases. The CDR3 sequence: CSARDVGPGTDTQYF. The CDR3 DNA sequence: TGCAGTGCTAGAGATGTGGGACCAGGCACAGATACGCAGTATTTT.

This clonotype has ten or more counts. V is TRBV11-2 and J is TRBJ2-5; no reliable D call. The germline V gene encodes CDR1 SGHAT and CDR2 FQNNGV. V was shortened by 2 bases and J by 1 base, with 8 bases between the two germline ends. There are 14 residues in the CDR3. CDR3 sequence: CASSLSPTQETQYF. DNA of the CDR3: TGTGCCAGCAGCTTATCCCCGACCCAAGAGACCCAGTACTTC.

This clonotype was counted many times. The gene calls are TRBV20-1 and TRBJ1-4; a possible D gene is TRBD1 (5 bases). The V end lost 0 bases, the J end lost 11 bases, and 13 bases lay between the germline ends. The germline gives CDR1 DFQATT, CDR2 SNEGSKA (reference sequence). This CDR3 comprises 13 residues. The chain's CDR3 is CSARDPDWGKLFF. The CDR3 DNA follows: TGCAGTGCTAGAGATCCGGACTGGGGGAAACTGTTTTTT.

This clonotype has ten or more counts. This chain links TRBV20-1 with TRBJ2-1; 10 bases are a match to TRBD1. V was clipped by 3 bases and J by 2 bases; unmatched bases: 7. The CDR3 has 16 residues. CDR1 is DFQATT, CDR2 SNEGSKA, per germline (reference sequence). The DNA for the CDR3 is TGCAGTGCTAGGAAATCCGGGACAGGGGCCTACAATGAGCAGTTCTTC. Its translation: CSARKSGTGAYNEQFF.

This clonotype was observed many times. The rearrangement links TRBV28 to TRBJ2-5; D gene uncertain. Deletions cut 4 bases from V and 5 bases from J, with 8 bases between. CDR3 length: 12 residues. CDR1 is MDHEN, CDR2 SYDVKM, per germline. CDR3 bases: TGTGCCAGCAGTTCTCAATCCGAGACCCAGTACTTC. The encoded protein is CASSSQSETQYF.

This clonotype was picked up many times. J is TRBJ1-1 and V is TRBV15; D possibly corresponds to TRBD1 (5 bases). Trimming shortened V by 3 bases and J by 11 bases, and 19 bases separated the two germline ends. Germline assignment: CDR1 LNHNV and CDR2 YYDKDF (reference sequence). This CDR3 is built from 14 residues. CDR3 sequence reads: CATSRPAEGPWAFF. The DNA of the CDR3 is TGTGCCACCAGCAGGCCTGCAGAGGGGCCTTGGGCTTTCTTT.

This clonotype was observed at least ten times. This rearrangement joins TRBV20-1 to TRBJ1-1; a weak D match, TRBD1 (5 bases). Between the trimmed V and J ends, which lost 3 bases and 7 bases, there was a span of 18 bases. The CDR3 is made up of 14 amino acids. CDR1 DFQATT and CDR2 SNEGSKA come from the germline V gene (reference sequence). CDR3 amino acids: CSASSNPGLGEAFF. CDR3 in DNA: TGCAGTGCTAGTTCCAACCCAGGGTTAGGTGAAGCTTTCTTT.